This T cell receptor (beta chain) was captured by sequencing in a study of blood T cell repertoires in COVID-19. Across the whole study: From T cells, B-cell-depleted T cells, or PBMCs came the material, which was cDNA or gDNA.

Clones were read by immunoSEQ multiplex PCR, and TCRdb kept only the in-frame ones, dropping some. The sample records 250,000 to 350,000 clones, 70% to 90% being singletons. V dropped 1 base and J dropped 1; count of bases not matched to a gene: 4. CDR1 GTSNPN and CDR2 SVGIG come from the germline V gene (reference sequence). CDR3 length: 15 amino acids. This clone was counted between two and nine times. Across about two dozen US areas, participants ranged in age from roughly 18 to 89 years. Cohorts were based on clinical histories the participants reported. The specimen sequenced was PBMCs or T cells enriched from blood (not recorded which). The chain links TRBV30 to TRBJ1-5; 7 bases line up with TRBD1. The TCR originated in a woman in her twenties or thirties who had recovered from COVID-19. The CDR3 bases are TGTGCCTGGAGTGAACAGGGGCTGAGCAATCAGCCCCAGCATTTT. It yields the protein CAWSEQGLSNQPQHF.